Only a few counts were recorded for the clone carrying this T cell receptor beta chain. The target antigen is unknown. Germline CDR1 reads GTSNPN; CDR2 reads SVGIG (reference sequence). V was cut by 5 bases and J by 5 bases, with 21 bases left in between. The CDR3 length is 15 residues. The sample originates from a study of beta chain features in type 1 diabetes. Regarding the study as a whole: The study found moderately but significantly shorter TCRB CDR3s in all four CD4+ subsets of Type 1 diabetes patients.

All of the isolated RNA was reverse transcribed, so expressed TCRB transcripts were sequenced. Assay: immunoSEQ multiplex PCR; the TCRdb copy retains only in-frame clones and omits some. The sample contains about 700,000 clones, 13% of which appear only once. The receptor was derived from a man between 18 and 35 years old with type 1 diabetes. The J gene is TRBJ2-5, the V gene TRBV30; D may be TRBD1 (6 bases). Source material: naive CD4+ T cells from blood. The CDR3 nucleotides are TGTGCCTGGGCTAACAGGGTCTTATCTATGGAGACCCAGTACTTC. Its protein is CAWANRVLSMETQYF. Full variable domain (outside the CDR3, taken from reference TRBV30 and TRBJ2-5): SQTIHQWPATLVQPVGSPLSLECTVEGTSNPNLYWYRQAAGRGLQLLFYSVGIGQISSEVPQNLSASRPQDRQFILSSKKLLLSDSGFYLCAWANRVLSMETQYFGPGTRLLVL.